This T cell receptor beta chain was identified in a study of T cells in localized non-small cell lung cancer. This clone has a count of ten or more. Its target is unknown. The data were produced by immunoSEQ multiplex PCR, yet TCRdb's version contains in-frame clones alone and is incomplete. The sample shows a few thousand clones, 22% of them seen only once. Study results and limitations: There were a median 57 of the top 100 tumor clones appearing in adjacent lung. Owing to sequencing of a solitary tumor region, heterogeneity cannot be discounted. Uninvolved adjacent lung showed the highest T cell clonality, exceeding tumor.

Germline-derived CDR1 and CDR2 are SGHNT and YENEEA. Trimming removed 3 bases from V and 6 bases from J, with 15 bases in between. This CDR3 region has 15 residues. The material was lung tumor tissue, obtained before any cancer treatment. This receptor was obtained from a woman aged 40 to 75 with stage I lung adenocarcinoma. The chain is built from TRBV11-3 and TRBJ1-5, with D possibly matching TRBD1 (5 bases). This chain's CDR3 is CASSLGIGGAQPQHF. CDR3 nucleotides: TGTGCCAGCAGCTTGGGTATCGGCGGGGCTCAGCCCCAGCATTTT.